This is a list of T cell receptor beta chains from one sample in a study of cytomegalovirus exposure and HLA in healthy donors. The repertoire was sequenced with immunoSEQ multiplex PCR; TCRdb's copy has only in-frame clones and lacks some. This repertoire shows roughly 150,000 clones, 78% found once; its top ten account for under 1.5%. The material sequenced was PBMCs. The source is a male donor in good health and CMV-seronegative. The CDR3 runs from the conserved cysteine through the conserved F or W. A D gene is named only where the DNA matches it firmly. The size entry is marked missing in some rows and otherwise reads once, few, many or a size class.

D gene,V gene,J gene,clone size,CDR3 protein,CDR3 DNA
TRBD1,TRBV7-8,TRBJ1-4,.,CASSPQGAGEKLFF,TGTGCCAGCAGCCCTCAGGGGGCTGGTGAAAAACTGTTTTTT
TRBD1,TRBV25-1,TRBJ2-7,.,CASSPGTGRYEQYF,TGTGCCAGCTCCCCCGGGACAGGAAGATACGAGCAGTACTTC
TRBD1,TRBV28,TRBJ1-1,.,CASSQPGQGNTEAFF,TGTGCCAGCAGTCAGCCGGGACAGGGGAACACTGAAGCTTTCTTT
TRBD1,TRBV4-3,TRBJ1-2,few,CASSQLGQGGGYGYTF,TGCGCCAGCAGCCAACTTGGACAGGGAGGTGGCTATGGCTACACCTTC
.,TRBV9,TRBJ1-3,.,CASSLLDSSGNTIYF,TGTGCCAGCAGCTTATTGGACAGCTCTGGAAACACCATATATTTT
TRBD1,TRBV7-6,TRBJ1-6,.,CASSFTSKGQGKKSPLHF,TGTGCCAGCAGCTTCACCTCTAAGGGACAGGGGAAGAAATCACCCCTCCACTTT
.,TRBV7-2,TRBJ1-2,.,CASSEGLASNYGYTF,TGTGCCAGCAGCGAGGGACTGGCTTCTAACTATGGCTACACCTTC
.,TRBV9,TRBJ2-5,.,CASSVAIGEEGAQYF,TGTGCCAGCAGCGTAGCGATAGGGGAGGAAGGAGCCCAGTACTTC
TRBD1,TRBV7-2,TRBJ2-7,few,CASSLVGGTGYNEQYF,TGTGCCAGCAGCTTAGTAGGAGGGACAGGGTATAACGAGCAGTACTTC
TRBD2,TRBV6-1,TRBJ2-3,.,CASWSSGAGPDTQYF,TGTGCCAGCTGGAGTAGCGGGGCGGGCCCAGATACGCAGTATTTT
TRBD2,TRBV5-1,TRBJ2-3,.,CASSVGLAGTTDTQYF,TGCGCCAGCAGCGTCGGACTAGCGGGGACCACAGATACGCAGTATTTT
.,TRBV2,TRBJ2-2,.,CASSALLDTGELFF,TGTGCCAGCAGTGCTTTACTAGACACCGGGGAGCTGTTTTTT
TRBD1,TRBV10-3,TRBJ2-6,.,CAISEGDSSGANVLTF,TGTGCCATCAGTGAGGGGGACAGCTCTGGGGCCAACGTCCTGACTTTC
.,TRBV6-6,TRBJ2-2,.,CASGSQGNTGELFF,TGTGCCAGCGGTTCACAGGGGAACACCGGGGAGCTGTTTTTT
.,TRBV7-9,TRBJ1-2,.,CASSLYGYTF,TGTGCCAGCAGCCTCTATGGCTACACCTTC
TRBD2,TRBV19,TRBJ2-2,.,CASIPAGQNTGELFF,TGTGCCAGTATCCCAGCGGGGCAGAACACCGGGGAGCTGTTTTTT
TRBD2,TRBV7-6,TRBJ2-5,.,CASSPRTSGIGTQYF,TGTGCCAGCAGCCCCCGGACTAGCGGAATTGGGACCCAGTACTTC
TRBD2,TRBV5-4,TRBJ2-7,.,CASSLGVAGGDVYEQYF,TGTGCCAGCAGCTTGGGGGTAGCGGGGGGGGACGTGTACGAGCAGTACTTC
TRBD1,TRBV9,TRBJ2-5,.,CASSVGGGQGETQYF,TGTGCCAGCAGCGTAGGAGGGGGACAGGGTGAGACCCAGTACTTC
.,TRBV10-2,TRBJ2-5,.,CASSPGTMQETQYF,TGCGCCAGCAGTCCCGGGACAATGCAAGAGACCCAGTACTTC
.,TRBV15,TRBJ1-4,few,CATSSRLAPTNEKLFF,TGTGCCACCAGCAGTAGACTCGCCCCAACTAATGAAAAACTGTTTTTT
TRBD1,TRBV7-9,TRBJ1-1,.,CASSDRGPTEAFF,TGTGCCAGCAGTGACAGGGGGCCCACTGAAGCTTTCTTT
TRBD1,TRBV2,TRBJ1-1,.,CASRGDSFSTEAFF,TGTGCCAGCAGGGGGGACAGTTTTTCCACTGAAGCTTTCTTT
TRBD1,TRBV9,TRBJ1-2,few,CASSAGGAYGYTF,TGTGCCAGCAGCGCAGGGGGCGCGTATGGCTACACCTTC
.,TRBV7-2,TRBJ2-1,.,CASSRPGSYNEQFF,TGTGCCAGCAGCCGACCGGGTTCCTACAATGAGCAGTTCTTC
TRBD1,TRBV6-5,TRBJ1-1,few,CASSYRTGVGTEAFF,TGTGCCAGCAGTTACCGGACAGGGGTAGGGACTGAAGCTTTCTTT
.,TRBV28,TRBJ2-1,once,CASSPDPSGPSYNEQFF,TGTGCCAGCAGTCCCGACCCCAGCGGTCCCTCCTACAATGAGCAGTTCTTC
TRBD2,TRBV27,TRBJ2-3,.,CASSLGLGAQYF,TGTGCCAGCAGTCTGGGACTAGGGGCGCAGTATTTT
.,TRBV9,TRBJ2-2,once,CASSPRLGGRELFF,TGTGCCAGCAGCCCCCGGCTCGGGGGTAGGGAGCTGTTTTTT
.,TRBV4-1,TRBJ2-1,.,CASSLGIGVDEQFF,TGCGCCAGCAGCCTTGGGATAGGGGTGGATGAGCAGTTCTTC
TRBD1,TRBV7-2,TRBJ1-6,.,CASSLGQGRNSPLHF,TGTGCCAGCAGCCTAGGACAGGGGAGGAATTCACCCCTCCACTTT
TRBD1,TRBV10-1,TRBJ2-7,.,CASSESMGQASYEQYF,TGCGCCAGCAGTGAGTCGATGGGACAGGCCTCCTACGAGCAGTACTTC
.,TRBV7-2,TRBJ2-2,.,CASSDSPGGLGELFF,TGTGCCAGCAGCGATAGCCCAGGGGGACTGGGGGAGCTGTTTTTT
.,TRBV12-2,TRBJ1-2,.,CASRPRGGPANYGYTF,TGTGCAAGTCGCCCCCGGGGAGGACCAGCTAACTATGGCTACACCTTC
.,TRBV9,TRBJ1-5,.,CASSESTYRDYSNQPQHF,TGTGCCAGCAGCGAGTCAACTTACAGGGATTATAGCAATCAGCCCCAGCATTTT
.,TRBV19,TRBJ2-4,.,CASSIQGSANIQYF,TGTGCCAGTAGTATTCAGGGGTCGGCAAACATTCAGTACTTC
.,TRBV9,TRBJ1-4,once,CASSVAGGADEKLFF,TGTGCCAGCAGCGTAGCTGGGGGGGCGGACGAAAAACTGTTTTTT
.,TRBV6-6,TRBJ1-1,.,CASSSSDSENTEAFF,TGTGCCAGCAGTTCGTCGGACAGTGAGAACACTGAAGCTTTCTTT
.,TRBV7-2,TRBJ1-3,.,CASSLTRPGVPGNTIYF,TGTGCCAGCAGCTTAACAAGGCCAGGGGTTCCAGGAAACACCATATATTTT
.,TRBV15,TRBJ1-1,once,CATSLFGGNTEAFF,TGTGCCACCAGTCTCTTCGGGGGGAACACTGAAGCTTTCTTT
TRBD2,TRBV29-1,TRBJ2-1,.,CSVEVLASGDNEQFF,TGCAGCGTTGAAGTTTTAGCTAGCGGGGACAATGAGCAGTTCTTC
.,TRBV19,TRBJ2-3,once,CASSIEGGDTQYF,TGTGCCAGTAGTATAGAAGGGGGAGATACGCAGTATTTT
.,TRBV7-2,TRBJ2-5,.,CASSQDFGGTQYF,TGTGCCAGCAGCCAGGACTTCGGGGGGACCCAGTACTTC
.,TRBV5-6,TRBJ1-2,.,CASSAGRTLFDYGYTF,TGTGCCAGCAGCGCGGGACGGACTCTATTCGACTATGGCTACACCTTC
TRBD2,TRBV19,TRBJ2-7,.,CASSTLAGAPYEQYF,TGTGCCAGTAGTACCTTAGCGGGAGCCCCCTACGAGCAGTACTTC
TRBD1,TRBV11-2,TRBJ2-1,.,CASSSKGQGANEQFF,TGTGCCAGCAGCTCAAAGGGACAGGGGGCCAATGAGCAGTTCTTC
TRBD2,TRBV7-2,TRBJ2-1,few,CASSLDGGGGYNEQFF,TGTGCCAGCAGTCTTGACGGGGGGGGCGGTTACAATGAGCAGTTCTTC
TRBD1,TRBV18,TRBJ1-4,once,CASSQGQGREKLFF,TGTGCCAGCTCACAAGGACAGGGGAGGGAAAAACTGTTTTTT
.,TRBV28,TRBJ1-1,few,CASSFGATEAFF,TGTGCCAGCAGTTTTGGGGCCACCGAAGCTTTCTTT
TRBD1,TRBV7-2,TRBJ1-1,once,CASSPGGQGLLNTEAFF,TGTGCCAGCAGCCCGGGCGGACAGGGCCTACTGAACACTGAAGCTTTCTTT
TRBD2,TRBV28,TRBJ2-7,.,CASSSAGTSLIEEYF,TGTGCCAGCAGTTCAGCCGGGACTAGCCTAATAGAAGAGTACTTC
TRBD1,TRBV5-1,TRBJ2-1,.,CASSDNRDRGREQFF,TGCGCCAGCAGCGACAACCGGGACAGGGGGCGCGAGCAGTTCTTC
.,TRBV6-4,TRBJ2-2,.,CASSDSQDTGELFF,TGTGCCAGCAGTGACTCACAGGACACCGGGGAGCTGTTTTTT
TRBD2,TRBV5-1,TRBJ2-1,.,CASSHEREWGEQFF,TGCGCCAGCAGCCATGAGCGGGAGTGGGGTGAGCAGTTCTTC
.,TRBV4-2,TRBJ2-5,.,CASSPMDSQETQYF,TGTGCCAGCAGCCCTATGGACTCCCAAGAGACCCAGTACTTC
.,TRBV10-3,TRBJ2-3,.,CAISPVAVSTDTQYF,TGTGCCATCAGTCCCGTGGCGGTAAGCACAGATACGCAGTATTTT
.,TRBV19,TRBJ2-1,.,CASSSHNEQFF,TGTGCCAGTAGTTCTCACAATGAGCAGTTCTTC
TRBD1,TRBV27,TRBJ1-1,.,CASRGGQGRAEAFF,TGTGCCAGCAGGGGGGGACAGGGGAGGGCTGAAGCTTTCTTT
.,TRBV5-4,TRBJ2-3,few,CASSLVGTDTQYF,TGTGCCAGCAGCTTGGTCGGCACAGATACGCAGTATTTT
TRBD2,TRBV6-6,TRBJ2-3,.,CATRREGSTDTQYF,TGTGCCACCCGTAGGGAGGGGAGTACAGATACGCAGTATTTT